This T cell receptor beta chain stems from a study of beta chain features in type 1 diabetes. For the study at large: Some 99 million sorted cells were examined across all samples.

Of the isolated RNA, all was reverse transcribed, and so the sequenced material was expressed TCRB transcripts. Sequencing was performed with immunoSEQ multiplex PCR; in TCRdb, only in-frame clones are kept and a portion is missing. The sample lists 350,000 to 400,000 clones, about 16% occurring once. This clone has just a few counts. The trim removed 5 bases at V and 4 bases at J, leaving 10 bases unmatched. CDR1 is LNHDA and CDR2 is SQIVND in the germline V gene (reference sequence). The length of the CDR3 is 15 residues. The source material was naive CD4+ T cells from blood. This sequence originates from a woman aged 18-35 years in good health. The chain has TRBV19 and TRBJ1-2; 7 positions agree with TRBD1. The CDR3 loop reads CASSPRQGASYGYTF. DNA of the CDR3: TGTGCCAGTAGTCCCCGACAGGGCGCCAGCTATGGCTACACCTTC.